These 17 T cell receptor beta chains came from one sample sequenced in a study of blood T cell repertoires in COVID-19. Profiled with immunoSEQ multiplex PCR; TCRdb holds only in-frame clones, not every one. The repertoire holds some 140,000 clones, with around 85% as singletons. Sequences were obtained from peripheral blood. All receptors come from a woman between 50 and 59 years old who had recovered from COVID-19.

The CDR3 region is CASSAEGGPETQYF. The CDR3 DNA is TGTGCCAGCAGTGCAGAGGGAGGGCCTGAGACCCAGTACTTC. The gene calls are TRBV2 and TRBJ2-5; 7 positions match TRBD2. This CDR3 is 14 amino acids long. With 4 bases clipped from V and 5 bases from J, the junction kept 7 bases outside the gene matches. The germline V gene encodes CDR1 SNHLY and CDR2 FYNNEI.

The chain uses TRBV11-2 and TRBJ1-2; weak D call: TRBD1 (6 bases). The CDR3 loop spans 13 amino acids. V was trimmed by 5 bases and J by 5 bases, leaving 12 bases between them. Germline CDR1 reads SGHAT; CDR2 reads FQNNGV. The CDR3: CASSRDRLYGYTF. CDR3 coding DNA: TGTGCCAGCAGCCGTGACAGGTTGTATGGCTACACCTTC.

This sequence joins TRBV2 and TRBJ2-5; 7 bases fit TRBD1. This CDR3 is built from 14 residues. Germline V lookup: CDR1 SNHLY, CDR2 FYNNEI. V lost 4 bases and J lost 0; bases outside the gene matches: 2. The CDR3 DNA reads TGTGCCAGCAGTGTAGGGACAGACCAAGAGACCCAGTACTTC. Residues: CASSVGTDQETQYF.

This sequence joins TRBV5-1 and TRBJ2-7; TRBD1 is a possible D gene (7 bases). The CDR3 length is 15 residues. Germline loops: CDR1 SGHRS, CDR2 YFSETQ. Trimming took off 3 bases at V and 2 bases at J, with 15 bases between the two ends. CDR3 in DNA: TGCGCCAGCAGCTCAGGGGGGAGCGGGCCCTACGAGCAGTACTTC. The encoded protein is CASSSGGSGPYEQYF.

V gene TRBV30 combines with J gene TRBJ1-1; no clear D. Germline lookup yields CDR1 GTSNPN and CDR2 SVGIG (reference sequence). Trimming removed 3 bases from V and 6 bases from J, with 11 bases in between. The CDR3 covers 12 residues. The CDR3 reads CAWSRERSEAFF. CDR3 nucleotides: TGTGCCTGGAGCCGGGAAAGATCTGAAGCTTTCTTT.

The rearrangement joins TRBV29-1 to TRBJ1-5; tentative D call: TRBD1 (6 bases). Trimming took 5 bases from V and 3 from J, leaving 11 bases between them. Germline V gene sequence: CDR1 SQVTM, CDR2 ANQGSEA. The CDR3 has 13 residues. The CDR3, as DNA: TGCAGCGTTAGGACAGATATCAATCAGCCCCAGCATTTT. Amino acids: CSVRTDINQPQHF. The variable domain in full, completed from reference TRBV29-1 and TRBJ1-5, reads SAVISQKPSRDICQRGTSLTIQCQVDSQVTMMFWYRQQPGQSLTLIATANQGSEATYESGFVIDKFPISRPNLTFSTLTVSNMSPEDSSIYLCSVRTDINQPQHFGDGTRLSIL.

The J gene is TRBJ1-1, the V gene TRBV5-4; a possible D gene is TRBD1 (5 bases). The CDR3 has 14 amino acids. V lost 0 bases and J lost 9, with 15 bases in between. Germline lookup yields CDR1 SGHNT and CDR2 YYREEE (reference sequence). The CDR3 sequence: CASSLDPLGGKAFF. The DNA for the CDR3 is TGTGCCAGCAGCTTGGATCCTTTGGGGGGGAAAGCTTTCTTT.

This clone was picked up one time. CDR3 in DNA: TGCGCCAGCAGCTTGGTTCGGGATTATGGCTACACCTTC. It yields the protein CASSLVRDYGYTF. V usage is TRBV5-1 and J usage is TRBJ1-2, with unresolved D. CDR1 SGHRS and CDR2 YFSETQ come from the germline V gene. Trimming left V 0 bases short and J 5 bases short, with 8 bases between. This CDR3 contains 13 residues. The entire variable domain, with the rest obtained from reference TRBV5-1 and TRBJ1-2, is as follows: KAGVTQTPRYLIKTRGQQVTLSCSPISGHRSVSWYQQTPGQGLQFLFEYFSETQRNKGNFPGRFSGRQFSNSRSEMNVSTLELGDSALYLCASSLVRDYGYTFGSGTRLTVV.

The V gene is TRBV2, the J gene TRBJ1-2; 7 bases map to TRBD1. J gave up 8 bases and V 6 bases, and 9 bases lay outside the gene matches. Germline values: CDR1 SNHLY, CDR2 FYNNEI. The CDR3 spans 13 residues. The DNA of the CDR3 is TGTGCCAGCAGGGCTGGACAGGCGAAGGGCTACACCTTC. This sequence encodes CASRAGQAKGYTF.

V gene TRBV6-2 or TRBV6-3 combines with J gene TRBJ2-6; D not resolved. This CDR3 has 16 amino acids. Deletions cut 4 bases from V and 3 bases from J, with 13 bases between. Germline CDR1 is MNHEY and CDR2 is SVGEGT. The CDR3 region has the DNA TGTGCCAGCAGTTCCACATTCCCCTTTGGGGCCAACGTCCTGACTTTC. It translates to CASSSTFPFGANVLTF.

This clone was seen a handful of times. The chain joins TRBV7-2 to TRBJ2-1; the match to TRBD2 covers 12 bases. The germline V gene encodes CDR1 SGHTA and CDR2 FQGNSA. The CDR3 spans 15 residues. V lost 10 bases to trimming and J lost 10 bases; unmatched junction nucleotides: 14. CDR3 loop: CAISKGTSGRTEQFF. As DNA, the CDR3 is TGTGCCATTAGCAAAGGGACTAGCGGGCGGACGGAGCAGTTCTTC.

This chain uses TRBV7-9 with TRBJ2-5; weak D call: TRBD2 (5 bases). Germline-derived CDR1 and CDR2 are SEHNR and FQNEAQ (reference sequence). Trimming took 5 bases from V and 4 from J, leaving 17 bases between them. The CDR3 is 15 residues long. DNA of the CDR3: TGTGCCAGCAGCCCTAAACGGCGGGTAGGAGAGACCCAGTACTTC. This translates into CASSPKRRVGETQYF.

The rearrangement joins TRBV28 to TRBJ2-7; D is undetermined. Germline V gene sequence: CDR1 MDHEN, CDR2 SYDVKM. The length of the CDR3 is 11 residues. V lost 2 bases and J 3 bases, leaving 2 bases between the germline ends. In nucleotides, the CDR3 is TGTGCCAGCAGTTTACTCTACGAGCAGTACTTC. This encodes CASSLLYEQYF. The full variable domain, in which reference TRBV28 and TRBJ2-7 provide the parts outside the CDR3, is DVKVTQSSRYLVKRTGEKVFLECVQDMDHENMFWYRQDPGLGLRLIYFSYDVKMKEKGDIPEGYSVSREKKERFSLILESASTNQTSMYLCASSLLYEQYFGPGTRLTVT.

The chain is built from TRBV11-3 and TRBJ2-1, with D possibly TRBD2 on 6 matching bases. The CDR3 loop spans 13 amino acids. Germline V gives CDR1 SGHNT, CDR2 YENEEA. The V gene lost 5 bases and the J gene lost 6 bases, with 11 bases spanning the gap. The CDR3 DNA sequence: TGTGCCAGCAGCCGGGACTTCCTCAATGAGCAGTTCTTC. Translating it yields CASSRDFLNEQFF. The full variable domain, with the rest looked up from reference TRBV11-3 and TRBJ2-1, is EAGVVQSPRYKIIEKKQPVAFWCNPISGHNTLYWYLQNLGQGPELLIRYENEEAVDDSQLPKDRFSAERLKGVDSTLKIQPAELGDSAVYLCASSRDFLNEQFFGPGTRLTVL.

This clone was recorded only once. The rearrangement links TRBV29-1 to TRBJ2-7, with 9 bases fitting TRBD1. Germline V lookup: CDR1 SQVTM, CDR2 ANQGSEA. This CDR3 comprises 15 residues. V was clipped by 6 bases and J by 1 base; unmatched bases: 10. CDR3 sequence (DNA): TGCAGCGTGGAAACCGGGACAGGGCTTTCCTACGAGCAGTACTTC. Translation: CSVETGTGLSYEQYF.

V and J are TRBV10-3 and TRBJ1-5, with 8 bases identical to TRBD1. The CDR3 totals 14 residues. V was pared by 6 bases and J by 2 bases, with 3 bases of the junction left unmatched. The germline gives CDR1 ENHRY, CDR2 SYGVKD. For the CDR3, the DNA is TGTGCCATCAGCCTGACAGGGGGCAATCAGCCCCAGCATTTT. It yields the protein CAISLTGGNQPQHF.

The V and J genes are TRBV16 and TRBJ1-1; D is unresolved. V shed 2 bases and J shed 6 bases, with 13 bases lying between them. From germline, CDR1 is KGHSY and CDR2 FQNENV. The CDR3 extends over 14 amino acids. CDR3 region: CASSQQVGGSEAFF. The CDR3 DNA reads TGTGCCAGCAGCCAACAAGTGGGAGGGTCTGAAGCTTTCTTT.